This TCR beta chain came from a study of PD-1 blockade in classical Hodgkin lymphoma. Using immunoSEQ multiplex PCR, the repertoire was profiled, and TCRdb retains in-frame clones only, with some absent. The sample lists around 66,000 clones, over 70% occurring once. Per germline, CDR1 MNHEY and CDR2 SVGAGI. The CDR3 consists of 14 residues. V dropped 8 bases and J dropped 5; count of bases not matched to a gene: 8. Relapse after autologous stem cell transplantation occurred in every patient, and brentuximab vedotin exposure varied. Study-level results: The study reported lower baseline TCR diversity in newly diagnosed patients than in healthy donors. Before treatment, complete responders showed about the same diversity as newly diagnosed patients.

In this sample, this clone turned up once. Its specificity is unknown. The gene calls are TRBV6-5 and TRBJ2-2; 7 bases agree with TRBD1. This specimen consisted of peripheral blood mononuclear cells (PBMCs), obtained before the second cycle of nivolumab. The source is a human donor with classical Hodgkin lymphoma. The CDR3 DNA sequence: TGTGCCAGCCGCGAGGCAGGGGGAACCGGGGAGCTGTTTTTT. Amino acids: CASREAGGTGELFF.